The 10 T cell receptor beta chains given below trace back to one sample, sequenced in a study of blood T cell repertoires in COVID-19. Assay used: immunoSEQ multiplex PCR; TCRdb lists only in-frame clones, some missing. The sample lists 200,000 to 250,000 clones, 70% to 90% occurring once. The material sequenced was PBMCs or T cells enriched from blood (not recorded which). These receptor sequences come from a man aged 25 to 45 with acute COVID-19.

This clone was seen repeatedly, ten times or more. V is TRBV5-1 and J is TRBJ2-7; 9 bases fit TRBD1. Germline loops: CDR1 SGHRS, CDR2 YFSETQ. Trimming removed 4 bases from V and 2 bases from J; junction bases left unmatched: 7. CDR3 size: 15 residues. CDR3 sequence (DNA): TGCGCCAGCAGCCCTTCGACAGGGGGAACCTACGAGCAGTACTTC. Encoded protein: CASSPSTGGTYEQYF.

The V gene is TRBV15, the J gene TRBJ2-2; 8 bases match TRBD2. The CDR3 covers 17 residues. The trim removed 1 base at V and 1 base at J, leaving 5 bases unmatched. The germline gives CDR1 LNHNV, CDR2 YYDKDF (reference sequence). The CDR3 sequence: CATSRVRLAGNTGELFF. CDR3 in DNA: TGTGCCACCAGCAGAGTCCGGCTAGCGGGGAACACCGGGGAGCTGTTTTTT.

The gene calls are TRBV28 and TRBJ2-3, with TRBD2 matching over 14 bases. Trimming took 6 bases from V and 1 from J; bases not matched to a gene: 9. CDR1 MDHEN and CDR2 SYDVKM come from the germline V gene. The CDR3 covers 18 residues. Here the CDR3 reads CASRETSGGAPGTDTQYF. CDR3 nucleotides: TGTGCCAGCAGGGAGACTAGCGGGGGGGCCCCTGGCACAGATACGCAGTATTTT.

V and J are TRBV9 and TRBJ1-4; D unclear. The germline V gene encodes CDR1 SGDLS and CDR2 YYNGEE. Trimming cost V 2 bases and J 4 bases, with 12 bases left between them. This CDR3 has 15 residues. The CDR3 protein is CASSVSGLINEKLFF. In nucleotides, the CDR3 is TGTGCCAGCAGCGTGTCCGGGTTGATTAATGAAAAACTGTTTTTT.

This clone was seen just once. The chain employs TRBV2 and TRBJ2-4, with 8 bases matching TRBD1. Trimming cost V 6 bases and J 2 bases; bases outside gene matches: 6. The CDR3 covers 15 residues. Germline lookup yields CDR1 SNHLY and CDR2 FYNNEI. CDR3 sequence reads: CASRGQGQTKNIQYF. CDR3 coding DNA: TGTGCCAGCAGAGGACAGGGCCAAACCAAAAACATTCAGTACTTC.

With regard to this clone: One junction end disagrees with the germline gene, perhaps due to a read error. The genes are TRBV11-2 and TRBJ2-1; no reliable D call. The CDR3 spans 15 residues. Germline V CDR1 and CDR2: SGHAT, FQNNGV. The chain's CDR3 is CASSLEYSSYNEQFF. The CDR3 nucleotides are TGTGCCAGCAGCCTAGAATATAGCTCCTACAATGAGCAGTTCTTC.

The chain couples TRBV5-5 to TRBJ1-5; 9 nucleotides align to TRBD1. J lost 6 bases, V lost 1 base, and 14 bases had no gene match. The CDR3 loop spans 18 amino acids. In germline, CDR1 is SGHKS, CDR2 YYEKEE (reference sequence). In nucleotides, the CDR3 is TGTGCCAGCAGCTTGTGGTTTCGGGACAGGGTATCGAGTCAGCCCCAGCATTTT. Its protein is CASSLWFRDRVSSQPQHF.

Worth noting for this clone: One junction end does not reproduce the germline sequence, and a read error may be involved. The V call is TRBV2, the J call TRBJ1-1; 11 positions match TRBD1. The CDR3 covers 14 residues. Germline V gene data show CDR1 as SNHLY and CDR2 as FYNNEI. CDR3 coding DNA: TGCGGGCCGTGGACAGGGGGCCAAGGGACTGAAGCTTTCTTT. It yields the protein CGPWTGGQGTEAFF.

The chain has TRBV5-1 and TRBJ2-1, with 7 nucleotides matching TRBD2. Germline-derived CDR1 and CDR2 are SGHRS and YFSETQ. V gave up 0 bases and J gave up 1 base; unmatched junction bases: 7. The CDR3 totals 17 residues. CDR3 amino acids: CASSLASLAESYNEQFF. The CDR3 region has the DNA TGCGCCAGCAGCTTGGCATCCCTAGCGGAATCCTACAATGAGCAGTTCTTC.

CDR3 amino acids: CASSLGGELETQYF. CDR3 sequence (DNA): TGTGCCAGCAGCTTGGGTGGGGAGCTCGAGACCCAGTACTTC. This chain connects TRBV5-4 to TRBJ2-5, with D possibly matching TRBD2 (5 bases). The CDR3 has 14 residues. Germline V gives CDR1 SGHNT, CDR2 YYREEE (reference sequence). Between the trimmed V and J ends, which lost 0 bases and 5 bases, there was a span of 11 bases.